This T cell receptor (beta chain) was identified during a study of blood T cell repertoires in COVID-19. Study background: COVID-19 samples, acute and convalescent, were from the United States, Italy and Spain. T cells, B-cell-depleted T cells, or PBMCs supplied cDNA or gDNA.

Trimming cost V 5 bases and J 6 bases; bases outside gene matches: 4. Germline V gene lookup returns CDR1 SEHNR and CDR2 FQNEAQ (reference sequence). The CDR3 totals 14 residues. This clone was detected a few times. The authors' processing: The assay estimated nucleated cells by amplifying reference gene primers. The repertoire was sequenced with immunoSEQ multiplex PCR; TCRdb's copy has only in-frame clones and lacks some. D and trimming come from the DNA, and the V and J calls and clone size come from that table. The sample has around 150,000 clones; around 76% are singletons. This rearrangement joins TRBV7-9 to TRBJ1-6; TRBD1 aligns across 7 bases. This clonotype originated in a man between 60 and 70 years old with acute or convalescent COVID-19. The material sequenced was peripheral blood. The CDR3 spells CASSPGQTNSPLHF. The CDR3 DNA reads as TGTGCCAGCAGCCCGGGACAGACTAATTCACCCCTCCACTTT.